Listed below are T cell receptor beta chains from one sample, sequenced in a study of blood T cell repertoires in COVID-19. TCRdb's table, derived via immunoSEQ multiplex PCR, lists solely in-frame clones and lacks some. The sample records 110,000 to 150,000 clones, over 70% being singletons. Sequencing was done on a sample of peripheral blood. The receptors were sampled from a woman between 55 and 75 years old with acute or convalescent COVID-19. Both conserved end residues are part of each CDR3. The D gene is left open where the match is weak. Not all rows give a size; the values are once, few, many and, for expanded clones, a class.

D gene	clone size	V gene	J gene	CDR3 protein	CDR3 DNA
TRBD1	NA	TRBV27	TRBJ2-3	CATSRTGGPTDTQYF	TGTGCCACTTCCCGGACAGGGGGGCCCACAGATACGCAGTATTTT
TRBD2	once	TRBV19	TRBJ2-5	CASSPTGTSLTQYF	TGTGCCAGTAGTCCAACCGGGACTAGCCTGACCCAGTACTTC
TRBD1	few	TRBV10-2	TRBJ2-4	CASSRTEGAIQYF	TGCGCCAGCAGCAGGACAGAGGGGGCCATTCAGTACTTC
TRBD2	few	TRBV9	TRBJ2-1	CASSVELWSSGGNEQFF	TGTGCCAGCAGCGTAGAATTGTGGTCTAGCGGGGGTAATGAGCAGTTCTTC
NA	NA	TRBV5-1	TRBJ1-2	CASKLLGVLDYGYTF	TGCGCCAGCAAGCTGCTAGGGGTTTTGGACTATGGCTACACCTTC
TRBD1	NA	TRBV5-1	TRBJ2-1	CASSPRDRLWERFF	TGCGCCAGCAGCCCCCGGGACAGACTATGGGAGCGGTTCTTC
TRBD1	few	TRBV30	TRBJ1-4	CAWSVGQGARGLFF	TGTGCCTGGAGTGTGGGACAGGGGGCCAGGGGACTGTTTTTT
NA	NA	TRBV6-1	TRBJ2-1	CASSDRRDSEQFF	TGTGCCAGCAGTGATCGGAGAGACAGTGAGCAGTTCTTC
TRBD2	NA	TRBV12-5	TRBJ2-1	CASGLVLGLAGVTYNEQFF	TGTGCTAGTGGTTTGGTACTGGGACTAGCGGGAGTTACCTACAATGAGCAGTTCTTC
NA	NA	TRBV30	TRBJ2-2	CAWSRMGGVNTGELFF	TGTGCCTGGAGCCGCATGGGCGGGGTTAACACCGGGGAGCTGTTTTTT
NA	NA	TRBV19	TRBJ1-1	CASSTWAGEAFF	TGTGCCAGTAGTACCTGGGCCGGCGAAGCTTTCTTT
NA	NA	TRBV11-2	TRBJ2-6	CASSILARGANVLTF	TGTGCCAGCAGCATTCTAGCGCGCGGGGCCAACGTCCTGACTTTC
NA	NA	TRBV12-5	TRBJ1-3	CASGKGLPRVLSGNTIYF	TGTGCTAGTGGCAAGGGACTGCCGCGTGTCCTCTCTGGAAACACCATATATTTT
NA	NA	TRBV18	TRBJ1-1	CASSPPAGVTEAFF	TGTGCCAGCTCACCACCGGCAGGGGTCACTGAAGCTTTCTTT
TRBD1	NA	TRBV28	TRBJ1-4	CASRTDRGANEKLFF	TGTGCCAGCAGAACGGACAGGGGAGCTAATGAAAAACTGTTTTTT
NA	few	TRBV5-1	TRBJ2-7	CASSTSLDEQYF	TGCGCCAGCAGCACCTCACTAGACGAGCAGTACTTC
TRBD2	many	TRBV2	TRBJ2-2	CASSGPGTSGRVVRAGELFF	TGTGCCAGCAGCGGTCCCGGGACTAGCGGGAGGGTCGTCCGGGCCGGGGAGCTGTTTTTT
TRBD1	NA	TRBV7-2	TRBJ2-5	CASSLWTGAGETQYF	TGTGCCAGCAGCCTTTGGACAGGGGCGGGAGAGACCCAGTACTTC
TRBD2	NA	TRBV10-3	TRBJ2-1	CAISESGGSGNEQFF	TGTGCCATCAGTGAGTCAGGCGGGAGTGGGAATGAGCAGTTCTTC
TRBD1	few	TRBV15	TRBJ2-7	CATSRDALQGDEQYF	TGTGCCACCAGCAGAGACGCGTTACAGGGGGACGAGCAGTACTTC
TRBD1	few	TRBV5-1	TRBJ2-7	CASSPRDRGSYEQYF	TGCGCCAGCAGCCCGCGGGACAGGGGTTCCTACGAGCAGTACTTC
NA	NA	TRBV11-2	TRBJ2-1	CASSTSTSLDSFF	TGTGCCAGCAGCACCTCTACTAGCCTGGATTCGTTCTTC
TRBD1	few	TRBV2	TRBJ2-1	CASRDRGEQFF	TGTGCCAGCAGGGACAGGGGGGAGCAGTTCTTC
NA	NA	TRBV11-3	TRBJ2-4	CASRSAKNIQYF	TGTGCCAGCAGGAGTGCCAAAAACATTCAGTACTTC
NA	NA	TRBV6-5	TRBJ1-4	CASSLAGGNEKLFF	TGTGCCAGCAGTTTAGCGGGGGGAAATGAAAAACTGTTTTTT
TRBD2	NA	TRBV9	TRBJ2-3	CASSPGLAGDTQYF	TGTGCCAGCAGCCCGGGACTAGCGGGAGATACGCAGTATTTT
NA	NA	TRBV28	TRBJ1-1	CASSLATPEAFF	TGTGCCAGCAGTTTGGCCACCCCTGAAGCTTTCTTT
NA	NA	TRBV27	TRBJ1-5	CASSLGAQQPQHF	TGTGCCAGCAGTTTGGGGGCGCAACAGCCCCAGCATTTT
TRBD1	NA	TRBV2	TRBJ1-2	CASSAGQGGYGYTF	TGTGCCAGCAGCGCGGGACAGGGTGGCTATGGCTACACCTTC
NA	NA	TRBV6-6	TRBJ1-2	CASRSAGTNYGYTF	TGTGCCAGCAGGTCAGCCGGGACAAACTATGGCTACACCTTC
NA	NA	TRBV6-6	TRBJ1-2	CASSYSEDSRSYTF	TGTGCCAGCAGTTACTCCGAGGACAGCAGGTCCTACACCTTC
NA	NA	TRBV6-6	TRBJ2-1	CASSSRMFSGVEQFF	TGTGCCAGCAGTTCCCGGATGTTTTCGGGTGTTGAGCAGTTCTTC
NA	NA	TRBV9	TRBJ2-7	CASSVGSGRGSYEQYF	TGTGCCAGCAGCGTAGGGTCGGGTCGGGGGTCCTACGAGCAGTACTTC
TRBD1	NA	TRBV19	TRBJ1-3	CASSVQGGLENTIYF	TGTGCCAGTAGTGTACAGGGGGGCCTCGAAAACACCATATATTTT
TRBD2	NA	TRBV7-3	TRBJ2-5	CASSTPGLAEQETQYF	TGTGCCAGCAGCACCCCGGGACTAGCGGAACAAGAGACCCAGTACTTC
TRBD2	NA	TRBV5-1	TRBJ2-2	CASTRRTTPGLAGVRTNTGELFF	TGCGCCAGCACCCGAAGAACTACTCCGGGACTAGCGGGAGTAAGGACGAACACCGGGGAGCTGTTTTTT
NA	NA	TRBV25-1	TRBJ1-6	CASKSEPKNSPLHF	TGTGCCAGCAAAAGTGAGCCAAAAAATTCACCCCTCCACTTT
TRBD1	NA	TRBV5-1	TRBJ2-7	CASSPGQGARFYEQYF	TGCGCCAGCAGCCCGGGACAGGGAGCCAGATTTTACGAGCAGTACTTC
NA	NA	TRBV15	TRBJ2-2	CATSSGVGELFF	TGTGCCACCAGCTCAGGGGTAGGGGAGCTGTTTTTT
NA	few	TRBV12-3/TRBV12-4	TRBJ2-7	CASSYSLNEQYF	TGTGCCAGCAGTTACTCCCTCAACGAGCAGTACTTC
NA	NA	TRBV14	TRBJ2-1	CASSQGGRRGDEQFF	TGTGCCAGCAGCCAAGGAGGAAGAAGGGGCGATGAGCAGTTCTTC
TRBD1	once	TRBV5-1	TRBJ1-1	CASSFDRGTEAFF	TGCGCCAGCAGCTTTGACAGGGGAACTGAAGCTTTCTTT
NA	NA	TRBV7-9	TRBJ2-7	CASSPPTREQYF	TGTGCCAGCAGCCCCCCGACTAGAGAGCAGTACTTC
TRBD2	NA	TRBV6-2/TRBV6-3	TRBJ2-3	CASSYLTSGTMFYTDTQYF	TGTGCCAGCAGTTACCTAACTAGCGGGACTATGTTTTACACAGATACGCAGTATTTT
NA	NA	TRBV19	TRBJ1-3	CASSIGTASGENTIYF	TGTGCCAGTAGTATAGGGACAGCCTCCGGGGAGAACACCATATATTTT
NA	once	TRBV18	TRBJ2-5	CASSAGTTSQETQYF	TGTGCCAGCTCAGCCGGGACAACAAGCCAAGAGACCCAGTACTTC
NA	NA	TRBV11-2	TRBJ2-3	CASSQRVDTQYF	TGTGCCAGCAGTCAGCGGGTTGATACGCAGTATTTT
TRBD2	NA	TRBV3-1/TRBV3-2	TRBJ2-1	CASSLSGRWHNEQFF	TGTGCCAGCAGCCTAAGCGGGAGGTGGCACAATGAGCAGTTCTTC